The 7 T cell receptor beta chains presented below share a single source sample, sequenced in a study of shared clonotypes between healthy human individuals. Method: immunoSEQ multiplex PCR; TCRdb's copy keeps in-frame clones and lacks some. The table lists fewer than 2.5 million clones, approximately 93% of them singletons, with around 0.4% in the top ten. What was sequenced was naive CD4+ T cells from PBMCs. As for subset: CD45RA+ positively selected. Receptor source: a man aged 18 to 30 in good health. Some clones in this sample may be carry-over from other donors' samples.

This rearrangement joins TRBV14 to TRBJ2-4, with D perhaps matching TRBD1 or TRBD2 (5 bases each). This CDR3 spans 15 amino acids. V was clipped by 1 base and J by 4 bases, with 11 bases between them. CDR1 and CDR2 (germline): SGHDN, FVKESK. The CDR3 loop is CASSQGGALKNIQYF. Written as DNA, the CDR3 is TGTGCCAGCAGCCAAGGAGGGGCCCTTAAAAACATTCAGTACTTC.

The rearrangement uses TRBV5-1 and TRBJ2-2, with no clear D. The CDR3 length is 15 residues. Trimming removed 0 bases at V and 1 base at J, with 7 bases between. From germline, CDR1 is SGHRS and CDR2 YFSETQ. CDR3 region: CASSLEYRNTGELFF. Written as DNA, the CDR3 is TGCGCCAGCAGCTTGGAGTACAGGAACACCGGGGAGCTGTTTTTT.

The rearrangement links TRBV19 to TRBJ2-1; D gene unclear. The length of the CDR3 is 18 residues. V lost 4 bases, J lost 0 bases, and 19 bases lay in between. The V gene's germline CDR1 is LNHDA and CDR2 SQIVND (reference sequence). As DNA, the CDR3 is TGTGCCAGTAGTACCCGAGTATCCGTCGAACCCTCCTACAATGAGCAGTTCTTC. Encoded protein: CASSTRVSVEPSYNEQFF.

The chain joins TRBV6-5 to TRBJ2-7, with D perhaps matching TRBD1 or TRBD2 (5 bases each). This CDR3 comprises 14 residues. V lost 2 bases and J 6 bases, leaving 14 bases between the germline ends. CDR1 and CDR2 (germline): MNHEY, SVGAGI. CDR3 DNA: TGTGCCAGCAGTTACGAATCTGGGGCGGGCGAGCAGTACTTC. Its protein is CASSYESGAGEQYF.

The count of this clone is one. This rearrangement joins TRBV4-2 to TRBJ2-7; TRBD2 aligns across 9 bases. Trimming at V came to 0 bases and at J to 0 bases, leaving 9 bases not matched to a gene. Germline CDR1 LGHNA, CDR2 YNFKEQ. This CDR3 has 18 amino acids. The CDR3 spells CASSQDSGLAGPSYEQYF. In DNA form, the CDR3 reads TGTGCCAGCAGCCAAGATAGTGGCCTAGCGGGACCCTCCTACGAGCAGTACTTC.

Concerning this clone: At one end the junction does not follow the germline gene, possibly because of a read error. The chain combines TRBV11-2 with TRBJ2-7, with 9 bases aligning to TRBD2. The CDR3 loop spans 13 amino acids. Germline V CDR1 and CDR2: SGHAT, FQNNGV. CDR3 in DNA: TGCAGTACCGTCCAGCGGGGGGACCGCGAGCAGTACTTC. It yields the protein CSTVQRGDREQYF.

The chain employs TRBV27 and TRBJ2-7, with D tentatively TRBD1 (6 bases). V was shortened by 7 bases and J by 7 bases, with 20 bases between the two germline ends. The CDR3 covers 14 residues. Germline CDR1 reads MNHEY; CDR2 reads SMNVEV (reference sequence). This chain's CDR3 is CASTPVVGGREQYF. The CDR3 DNA reads TGTGCCAGCACACCCGTGGTTGGGGGCAGGGAGCAGTACTTC.